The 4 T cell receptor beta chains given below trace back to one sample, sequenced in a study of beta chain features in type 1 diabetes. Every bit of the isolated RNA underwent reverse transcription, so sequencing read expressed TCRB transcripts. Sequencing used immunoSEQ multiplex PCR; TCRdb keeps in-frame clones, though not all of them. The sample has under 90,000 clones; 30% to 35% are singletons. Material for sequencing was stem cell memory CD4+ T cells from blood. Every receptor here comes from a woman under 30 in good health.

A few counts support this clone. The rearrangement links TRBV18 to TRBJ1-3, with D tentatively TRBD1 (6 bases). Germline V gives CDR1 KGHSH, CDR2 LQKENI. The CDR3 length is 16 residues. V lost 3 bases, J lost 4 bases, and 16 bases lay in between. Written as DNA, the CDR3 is TGTGCCAGCTCACCCCCAGGCAGGGGTGCCGGAAACACCATATATTTT. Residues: CASSPPGRGAGNTIYF.

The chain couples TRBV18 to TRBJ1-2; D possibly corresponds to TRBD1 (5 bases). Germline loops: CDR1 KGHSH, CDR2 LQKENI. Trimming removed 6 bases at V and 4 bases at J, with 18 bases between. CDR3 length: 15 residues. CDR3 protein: CASSHDSSPTYGYTF. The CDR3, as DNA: TGTGCCAGCTCCCACGACAGTAGCCCGACCTATGGCTACACCTTC.

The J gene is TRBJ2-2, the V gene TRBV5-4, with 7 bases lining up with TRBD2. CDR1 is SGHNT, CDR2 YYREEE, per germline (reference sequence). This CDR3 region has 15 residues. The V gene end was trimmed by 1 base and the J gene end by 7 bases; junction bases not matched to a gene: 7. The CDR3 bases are TGTGCCAGCAGCTTGACTTCTAGCGGCCTCGGGGAGCTGTTTTTT. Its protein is CASSLTSSGLGELFF.

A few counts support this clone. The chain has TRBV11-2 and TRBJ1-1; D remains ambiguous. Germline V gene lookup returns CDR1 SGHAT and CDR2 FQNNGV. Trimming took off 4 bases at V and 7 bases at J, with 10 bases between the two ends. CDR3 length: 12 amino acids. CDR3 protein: CASSSSYSEAFF. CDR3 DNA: TGTGCCAGCAGCTCTTCCTACAGTGAAGCTTTCTTT.